Presented here are 25 T cell receptor beta chains from one specimen sequenced in a study of T-cell memory formation after mild COVID-19. TCRdb itself ran the 5' RACE reads through MiXCR, one entry per CDR3 protein. Found here are approximately 250,000 distinct CDR3 sequences, 15% to 20% of them singletons; the top ten hold about a fifth. Sequencing was performed on PBMCs or a T cell subset sorted from them (not recorded which). The receptors here all came from a man aged 18 to 35 who had mild COVID-19 (a few samples of this study predate the infection). Cell type and time point are not known.

This clonotype was detected a few times. The chain uses TRBV5-1 and TRBJ2-5; 11 bases fit TRBD1. This CDR3 has 16 amino acids. The V gene's germline CDR1 is SGHRS and CDR2 YFSETQ. Trimming cost V 1 base and J 2 bases; bases outside gene matches: 4. The CDR3 sequence is CASSLSGTGGQETQYF. The CDR3 DNA is TGCGCCAGCAGCTTGAGCGGGACAGGGGGACAAGAGACCCAGTACTTC. Full variable domain (rest looked up from reference TRBV5-1 and TRBJ2-5): KAGVTQTPRYLIKTRGQQVTLSCSPISGHRSVSWYQQTPGQGLQFLFEYFSETQRNKGNFPGRFSGRQFSNSRSEMNVSTLELGDSALYLCASSLSGTGGQETQYFGPGTRLLVL.

This clonotype showed up just a few times. The rearrangement joins TRBV20-1 to TRBJ1-1, with a tentative D call TRBD1 (5 bases). The CDR3 contains 12 residues. V shed 6 bases and J shed 7 bases, with 15 bases lying between them. From germline, CDR1 is DFQATT and CDR2 SNEGSKA (reference sequence). The chain's CDR3 is CSAEGDGIEAFF. Here the CDR3 DNA reads TGCAGTGCGGAAGGGGACGGCATTGAAGCTTTCTTT.

V and J are TRBV7-9 and TRBJ1-1; no definite D call. The germline V gene has CDR1 SEHNR and CDR2 FQNEAQ (reference sequence). This CDR3 spans 15 amino acids. Between the trimmed V and J ends, which lost 2 bases and 0 bases, there was a span of 10 bases. In nucleotides, the CDR3 is TGTGCCAGCAGCTTATCTCTGGGAATGAACACTGAAGCTTTCTTT. Protein: CASSLSLGMNTEAFF.

This clonotype was seen more than once but under ten times. The CDR3 loop is CASSLGTGRGYTF. The CDR3 coding sequence is TGTGCCAGCAGCCTAGGGACAGGGCGCGGCTACACCTTC. This chain connects TRBV7-2 to TRBJ1-2; 9 bases agree with TRBD1. In germline, CDR1 is SGHTA, CDR2 FQGNSA. The CDR3 runs 13 residues. Trimming removed 5 bases from V and 8 bases from J; junction bases left unmatched: 6.

This clonotype was seen a few times. This chain connects TRBV20-1 to TRBJ2-5; 8 positions match TRBD2. The V gene's germline CDR1 is DFQATT and CDR2 SNEGSKA (reference sequence). This CDR3 is built from 15 residues. V lost 6 bases, J lost 0 bases, and 9 bases stayed unmatched. In DNA, the CDR3 is TGCAGTGCCCCGGCTAGCGGGTGGTACCAAGAGACCCAGTACTTC. This translates into CSAPASGWYQETQYF.

Only a few counts were recorded for this clonotype. The gene calls are TRBV9 and TRBJ1-2; D gene uncertain. The germline V gene encodes CDR1 SGDLS and CDR2 YYNGEE. Trimming shortened V by 0 bases and J by 5 bases, and 8 bases separated the two germline ends. This CDR3 comprises 13 residues. CDR3 loop: CASSVDGVYGYTF. DNA for the CDR3: TGTGCCAGCAGCGTAGATGGTGTTTATGGCTACACCTTC.

The chain is built from TRBV30 and TRBJ1-6, with D hard to call. The CDR3 extends over 14 amino acids. The germline V gene encodes CDR1 GTSNPN and CDR2 SVGIG (reference sequence). Between the trimmed V and J ends, which lost 1 base and 10 bases, there was a span of 14 bases. The CDR3 sequence is CAWSARDLGSPLHF. The CDR3 region has the DNA TGTGCCTGGAGTGCCCGGGATTTAGGGTCACCCCTCCACTTT.

The chain recombines TRBV12-3 or TRBV12-4 with TRBJ1-1; D is unclear. Trimming stripped 2 bases from V and 1 base from J, with 2 bases between. The CDR3 length is 12 residues. The CDR3: CASSLWNTEAFF. The CDR3 nucleotides are TGTGCCAGCAGTTTATGGAACACTGAAGCTTTCTTT.

In nucleotides, the CDR3 is TGTGCCAGCAGCATTACAATCGATTCACCCCTCCACTTT. Amino acid sequence: CASSITIDSPLHF. This chain links TRBV11-2 with TRBJ1-6, with D unclear. The CDR3 consists of 13 residues. V was pared by 5 bases and J by 8 bases, with 10 bases between. Germline V gene lookup returns CDR1 SGHAT and CDR2 FQNNGV.

This clonotype was found many times. The chain couples TRBV4-1 to TRBJ2-3; D gene unclear. Germline CDR1 is MGHRA and CDR2 is YSYEKL. Deletions cut 2 bases from V and 5 bases from J, with 11 bases between. The CDR3 loop spans 14 amino acids. The CDR3 loop is CASSQRSSEDTQYF. The CDR3 DNA reads as TGCGCCAGCAGCCAACGATCTTCCGAAGATACGCAGTATTTT.

In its sample, this clonotype was seen a few times. The rearrangement joins TRBV7-2 to TRBJ1-1, with D tentatively TRBD1 (6 bases). Between the trimmed V and J ends, which lost 6 bases and 4 bases, there was a span of 12 bases. The CDR3 loop spans 13 amino acids. CDR1 and CDR2 from the germline V gene are SGHTA and FQGNSA. In DNA, the CDR3 is TGTGCCAGCAGTTCACAGGGTATCACTGAAGCTTTCTTT. Its translation: CASSSQGITEAFF.

This clonotype has ten or more counts. The V call is TRBV7-3, the J call TRBJ2-2; TRBD2 matches 12 bases. Looked up from germline, CDR1 is SGHTA and CDR2 is FQGTGA. J lost 3 bases, V lost 5 bases, and 4 bases had no gene match. CDR3 length: 16 amino acids. The CDR3 DNA reads TGTGCCAGCAGCCCCCGACTAGCGGGGGACACCGGGGAGCTGTTTTTT. Translation: CASSPRLAGDTGELFF.

The table lists this clonotype with many counts. The chain couples TRBV7-8 to TRBJ2-2, with 8 bases aligning to TRBD2. The CDR3 is 16 residues long. Germline V gives CDR1 SGHVS, CDR2 FQNEAQ. Trimming took 5 bases from V and 5 from J; bases not matched to a gene: 10. The CDR3, as DNA: TGTGCCAGCAGCCCCCGTGGGGCGGGGGGTACCGGGGAGCTGTTTTTT. It translates to CASSPRGAGGTGELFF.

The chain combines TRBV27 with TRBJ2-7; D remains ambiguous. The CDR3 sequence is 12 residues long. V was clipped by 5 bases and J by 5 bases, with 10 bases between them. From germline, CDR1 is MNHEY and CDR2 SMNVEV (reference sequence). The CDR3 sequence is CASSPDWDEQYV. The CDR3, as DNA: TGTGCCAGCAGTCCAGACTGGGACGAGCAGTACGTC.

The CDR3, as DNA: TGCAGTGCTAGATTTGGGGGGGGCCTCGAGCAGTACGTC. Its protein is CSARFGGGLEQYV. The gene calls are TRBV20-1 and TRBJ2-7; a weak D match, TRBD2 (7 bases). This CDR3 has 13 residues. V gave up 2 bases and J gave up 6 bases, with 14 bases separating them. The germline V gene has CDR1 DFQATT and CDR2 SNEGSKA (reference sequence).

The chain has TRBV4-3 and TRBJ2-5; a weak D match, TRBD2 (5 bases). The germline gives CDR1 LGHNA, CDR2 YSLEER. The CDR3 length is 13 residues. Trimming removed 2 bases from V and 5 bases from J, with 9 bases in between. This CDR3 reads CASSQKGGETQYF. The CDR3 DNA reads TGCGCCAGCAGCCAAAAAGGCGGGGAGACCCAGTACTTC.

This clonotype was recorded at least ten times. The rearrangement links TRBV10-3 to TRBJ1-2; TRBD1 aligns across 7 bases. The CDR3 sequence is 15 residues long. Trimming took 3 bases from V and 4 from J; bases not matched to a gene: 8. The germline V gene has CDR1 ENHRY and CDR2 SYGVKD. CDR3 bases: TGTGCCATCAGTGATGTTGGGACAGATGTCTATGGCTACACCTTC. This codes for CAISDVGTDVYGYTF.

The sample holds many counts of this clonotype. The germline gene is not matched at one end of the junction; a read error may be the cause. The chain links TRBV7-2 to TRBJ2-5; 14 nucleotides agree with TRBD2. The CDR3 contains 12 residues. Per germline, CDR1 SGHTA and CDR2 FQGNSA. The CDR3 reads CASSRLAGGPGF. The CDR3, as DNA: TGTGCCAGCAGCCGACTAGCGGGGGGGCCTGGGTTC.

This clonotype occurred many times. The rearrangement links TRBV29-1 to TRBJ1-1; possibly TRBD1 for D (6 bases). The germline V and J ends were trimmed by 7 bases and 4 bases, with 16 bases remaining between them. The CDR3 is 13 residues long. Per the germline V gene, CDR1 is SQVTM and CDR2 is ANQGSEA. The CDR3 nucleotides read TGCAGCGCGCACAGGGACATGGGCACTGAAGCTTTCTTT. This encodes CSAHRDMGTEAFF.

The gene calls are TRBV5-7 and TRBJ2-2; D unclear. TRBV5-7 carries the ORF label, with uncertain function. The CDR3 runs 13 residues. V lost 7 bases to trimming and J lost 6 bases, with 13 bases between them. In DNA, the CDR3 is TGTGCCAGCGGCTCATGGATGCCCGGGGAGCTGTTTTTT. Protein: CASGSWMPGELFF.

V is TRBV20-1 and J is TRBJ2-7, with 8 bases fitting TRBD1. CDR1 is DFQATT and CDR2 is SNEGSKA in the germline V gene (reference sequence). The CDR3 consists of 13 residues. J lost 6 bases, V lost 3 bases, and 7 bases had no gene match. The CDR3 loop is CSASTDRAREQYV. The CDR3 nucleotides are TGCAGTGCTAGCACGGACAGGGCACGCGAGCAGTACGTC.

This clonotype was observed once. This chain connects TRBV20-1 to TRBJ1-2, with TRBD1 matching 7 bases. CDR1 and CDR2 from the germline V gene are DFQATT and SNEGSKA (reference sequence). After removal of 0 bases from V and 4 bases from J, the junction contained 11 bases not matched to a gene. The CDR3 runs 16 residues. CDR3: CSARDLSTGSSYGYTF. The CDR3 region has the DNA TGCAGTGCTAGAGATCTGTCGACAGGGTCCAGCTATGGCTACACCTTC.

The chain couples TRBV7-9 to TRBJ1-4; no clear D gene. Germline V gene lookup returns CDR1 SEHNR and CDR2 FQNEAQ (reference sequence). V was pared by 2 bases and J by 5 bases, with 12 bases between. This CDR3 region has 15 residues. The CDR3 region is CASSLPAVSNEKLFF. CDR3 in DNA: TGTGCCAGCAGCTTACCCGCCGTCTCGAATGAAAAACTGTTTTTT.

The sample holds a few counts of this clonotype. The V gene is TRBV29-1, the J gene TRBJ1-2; D unresolved. The germline V gene has CDR1 SQVTM and CDR2 ANQGSEA. The CDR3 contains 13 residues. V was shortened by 6 bases and J by 4 bases, with 15 bases between the two germline ends. The CDR3 DNA is TGCAGCGTCCCGAGGGCAGGAACCTATGGCTACACCTTC. Protein: CSVPRAGTYGYTF. The full variable domain, completed using reference TRBV29-1 and TRBJ1-2, is SAVISQKPSRDICQRGTSLTIQCQVDSQVTMMFWYRQQPGQSLTLIATANQGSEATYESGFVIDKFPISRPNLTFSTLTVSNMSPEDSSIYLCSVPRAGTYGYTFGSGTRLTVV.

This chain's CDR3 is CSVEISNTGELFF. The CDR3 coding sequence is TGCAGCGTTGAGATCTCCAACACCGGGGAGCTGTTTTTT. The V call is TRBV29-1, the J call TRBJ2-2; no definite D call. The CDR3 totals 13 residues. In germline, CDR1 is SQVTM, CDR2 ANQGSEA. V lost 3 bases, J lost 2 bases, and 7 bases lay in between.